The clone carrying this TCR beta chain has a count of ten or more. The antigen is not known. Germline is not matched at one junction end, which may reflect a read error. These data belong to a study of T cells in Graves' hyperthyroidism and ophthalmopathy. Notes on the study in general: The majority of expanded thyroid clonotypes above 0.001 also appeared in blood. Model output signaled ophthalmopathy a median roughly six months ahead of onset.

The investigators amplified TCR beta CDR3 regions from RNA transcripts. The HTBI primer set was used in a first-round RT-PCR of the TCR CDR3. TCRdb analysed the multiplex PCR reads with MiXCR anew, one entry per CDR3 protein. The table records hundreds of thousands of distinct CDR3 sequences, 45% of them present only once. Exclusion of patients followed from uncontrolled infection, other autoimmune disease, pregnancy or lactation. Diagnoses were established using clinical symptoms, serum thyroxine and TRAb, thyroid ultrasound and orbital computed tomography. From germline, CDR1 is KGHDR and CDR2 SFDVKD. This CDR3 region has 12 residues.

This clonotype was obtained from an adult man with Graves' disease, either hyperthyroidism or ophthalmopathy (not recorded which). This chain links TRBV24-1 with TRBJ2-7, with D unclear. The sequenced sample was peripheral blood or thyroid tissue (not recorded which). The CDR3 loop reads CATSDESSEQYF. The CDR3 DNA reads as TGTGCCACCAGTGATGAATCCTCCGAGCAGTACTTC.